The next 28 T cell receptor beta chains were all read from a single sample in a study of cytomegalovirus exposure and HLA in healthy donors. 60 Vbeta and 13 Jbeta primers were used in PCR. Some clones are missing from TCRdb's copy, which holds only in-frame ones; the method was immunoSEQ multiplex PCR. This table lists about 130,000 clones. What was sequenced was PBMCs. The receptors here all came from a young man in good health and CMV-seronegative.

A word on this clone: Distinct nucleotide sequences in the sample also encode this CDR3. The chain links TRBV7-3 to TRBJ2-5; 10 bases line up with TRBD1. The CDR3 contains 15 residues. Trimming at V came to 4 bases and at J to 5 bases, leaving 7 bases not matched to a gene. Per the germline V gene, CDR1 is SGHTA and CDR2 is FQGTGA. As DNA, the CDR3 is TGTGCCAGCAGCTCGCGACAGGGGGCCCCCGAGACCCAGTACTTC. Its translation: CASSSRQGAPETQYF.

The gene calls are TRBV27 and TRBJ2-3; no clear D. Trimming took off 5 bases at V and 1 base at J, with 13 bases between the two ends. The CDR3 is made up of 15 amino acids. Germline V gives CDR1 MNHEY, CDR2 SMNVEV (reference sequence). Written as DNA, the CDR3 is TGTGCCAGCAGTATGACGGTACGGGGCACAGATACGCAGTATTTT. As protein: CASSMTVRGTDTQYF.

The chain has TRBV7-9 and TRBJ2-5; D gene uncertain. In germline, CDR1 is SEHNR, CDR2 FQNEAQ (reference sequence). Trimming removed 0 bases at V and 6 bases at J, with 5 bases between. CDR3 length equals 12 residues. CDR3 bases: TGTGCCAGCAGCTTAGCGCGGAAGACCCAGTACTTC. This translates into CASSLARKTQYF.

This sequence joins TRBV5-5 and TRBJ2-3; a weak D match, TRBD2 (5 bases). V shed 0 bases and J shed 2 bases, with 7 bases lying between them. The CDR3 length is 14 residues. Per the germline V gene, CDR1 is SGHKS and CDR2 is YYEKEE (reference sequence). CDR3 bases: TGTGCCAGCAGCTTGGAGACTAACACAGATACGCAGTATTTT. Translating gives CASSLETNTDTQYF.

The chain recombines TRBV19 with TRBJ1-4; the D gene is possibly TRBD1 (6 bases). There are 15 residues in the CDR3. CDR1 is LNHDA and CDR2 is SQIVND in the germline V gene (reference sequence). Between the trimmed V and J ends, which lost 5 bases and 3 bases, there was a span of 13 bases. The CDR3: CASSGSTGPNEKLFF. For the CDR3, the DNA is TGTGCCAGTAGTGGGTCGACAGGACCTAATGAAAAACTGTTTTTT.

The gene calls are TRBV29-1 and TRBJ1-2; TRBD1 agrees at 11 bases. Germline loops: CDR1 SQVTM, CDR2 ANQGSEA. CDR3 length: 13 amino acids. The ends lost 7 bases at V and 6 bases at J; junction bases unmatched: 7. DNA for the CDR3: TGCAGCGCTGGGACAGGGGGAACGGATGGCTACACCTTC. Translation: CSAGTGGTDGYTF.

This chain joins TRBV4-3 and TRBJ1-4, with TRBD1 identical over 10 bases. This CDR3 has 16 amino acids. J gave up 4 bases and V 0 bases, and 2 bases lay outside the gene matches. CDR1 is LGHNA and CDR2 is YSLEER in the germline V gene. The CDR3 DNA follows: TGCGCCAGCAGCCAAGAATGGGACAGGGGTAATGAAAAACTGTTTTTT. Encoded protein: CASSQEWDRGNEKLFF.

V and J are TRBV5-1 and TRBJ2-2, with D possibly TRBD2 on 6 matching bases. CDR3 length: 14 residues. V was pared by 6 bases and J by 5 bases, with 14 bases between. The germline gives CDR1 SGHRS, CDR2 YFSETQ. For the CDR3, the DNA is TGCGCCAGCAAGGAGGGAGACTGGACCGGGGAGCTGTTTTTT. This encodes CASKEGDWTGELFF.

The V and J genes are TRBV6-1 and TRBJ2-5; 12 nucleotides agree with TRBD2. The DNA matches TRBJ2-7 better at its end, which makes the J call doubtful. The CDR3 sequence is 15 residues long. CDR1 is MNHNS, CDR2 SASEGT, per germline. DNA for the CDR3: TGTGCCAGCAGGGCCCCTAGCGGGAGGGCCCACGAGCAGTACTTC. This gives the protein CASRAPSGRAHEQYF.

The chain uses TRBV4-1 and TRBJ2-4, with a possible D match to TRBD2 (5 bases). CDR3 size: 14 residues. Trimming shortened V by 4 bases and J by 7 bases, and 14 bases separated the two germline ends. The germline V gene has CDR1 MGHRA and CDR2 YSYEKL. The CDR3 sequence: CASSPFAGSNIQYF. The CDR3 DNA reads TGCGCCAGCAGCCCCTTTGCGGGTTCGAACATTCAGTACTTC.

The CDR3: CASSPRAGGNYGYTF. The DNA for the CDR3 is TGTGCCAGCAGTCCACGGGCAGGGGGTAACTATGGCTACACCTTC. This chain uses TRBV27 with TRBJ1-2, with 7 bases fitting TRBD1. After removal of 5 bases from V and 1 base from J, the junction contained 7 bases not matched to a gene. This CDR3 has 15 residues. Germline CDR1 is MNHEY and CDR2 is SMNVEV (reference sequence).

This chain joins TRBV18 and TRBJ2-1; the match to TRBD2 covers 7 bases. After removal of 0 bases from V and 10 bases from J, the junction contained 0 bases not matched to a gene. Germline V gives CDR1 KGHSH, CDR2 LQKENI. The length of the CDR3 is 12 residues. The CDR3 spells CASSPPGGEQFF. CDR3 sequence (DNA): TGTGCCAGCTCACCACCGGGAGGGGAGCAGTTCTTC.

The chain combines TRBV5-1 with TRBJ2-1; 7 nucleotides match TRBD2. With 5 bases clipped from V and 7 bases from J, the junction kept 9 bases outside the gene matches. The CDR3 has 14 residues. Germline CDR1 and CDR2: SGHRS and YFSETQ. The CDR3 DNA reads TGCGCCAGCAGGAAGGCGGGAGTGGTGAATGAGCAGTTCTTC. Encoded protein: CASRKAGVVNEQFF. The whole variable domain, remainder taken from reference TRBV5-1 and TRBJ2-1, is KAGVTQTPRYLIKTRGQQVTLSCSPISGHRSVSWYQQTPGQGLQFLFEYFSETQRNKGNFPGRFSGRQFSNSRSEMNVSTLELGDSALYLCASRKAGVVNEQFFGPGTRLTVL.

The V gene is TRBV11-1, the J gene TRBJ2-1; TRBD2 matches 11 bases. There are 17 residues in the CDR3. Unmatched junction bases numbered 5, after V lost 1 base and J lost 3 bases. The germline gives CDR1 SGHAT, CDR2 FQDESV (reference sequence). CDR3 residues: CASSLGRTSGLYNEQFF. DNA for the CDR3: TGTGCCAGCAGCTTAGGGCGGACTAGCGGGCTCTACAATGAGCAGTTCTTC.

The CDR3 region has the DNA TGTGCCACCAGCAGAGTGGGGGGAATTAGCAATCAGCCCCAGCATTTT. Amino acids: CATSRVGGISNQPQHF. The rearrangement links TRBV15 to TRBJ1-5; a possible D gene is TRBD1 (5 bases). V lost 1 base to trimming and J lost 0 bases, with 10 bases between them. The CDR3 covers 16 residues. Germline assignment: CDR1 LNHNV and CDR2 YYDKDF (reference sequence).

This rearrangement joins TRBV4-1 to TRBJ2-7; 12 bases match TRBD2. With 1 base clipped from V and 7 bases from J, the junction kept 2 bases outside the gene matches. This CDR3 spans 14 amino acids. Germline assignment: CDR1 MGHRA and CDR2 YSYEKL. CDR3 region: CASSQVGLAGEQYF. CDR3 DNA sequence: TGCGCCAGCAGCCAAGTAGGACTAGCGGGGGAGCAGTACTTC.

V and J are TRBV5-1 and TRBJ2-1; 8 nucleotides align to TRBD1. The CDR3 extends over 15 amino acids. V lost 4 bases, J lost 4 bases, and 7 bases stayed unmatched. Germline CDR1 and CDR2: SGHRS and YFSETQ. The CDR3 region has the DNA TGCGCCAGCAGCCCACGGGACAGGCTTTACAATGAGCAGTTCTTC. Protein: CASSPRDRLYNEQFF. Drawing the rest from reference TRBV5-1 and TRBJ2-1, the complete variable domain is KAGVTQTPRYLIKTRGQQVTLSCSPISGHRSVSWYQQTPGQGLQFLFEYFSETQRNKGNFPGRFSGRQFSNSRSEMNVSTLELGDSALYLCASSPRDRLYNEQFFGPGTRLTVL.

The chain couples TRBV10-3 to TRBJ2-3; the match to TRBD1 covers 11 bases. Trimming at V came to 7 bases and at J to 6 bases, leaving 9 bases not matched to a gene. The CDR3 covers 15 residues. Germline V CDR1 and CDR2: ENHRY, SYGVKD. The CDR3 nucleotides read TGTGCCATCAATATTAGGACAGGGGGCCCCGATACGCAGTATTTT. Translating gives CAINIRTGGPDTQYF.

The chain recombines TRBV4-1 with TRBJ1-6, with a tentative D call TRBD1 (5 bases). Per the germline V gene, CDR1 is MGHRA and CDR2 is YSYEKL. CDR3 length: 15 amino acids. Trimming cost V 0 bases and J 3 bases, with 6 bases left between them. This CDR3 reads CASSQDDSYNSPLHF. As DNA, the CDR3 is TGCGCCAGCAGCCAAGATGACAGCTATAATTCACCCCTCCACTTT.

V is TRBV27 and J is TRBJ2-7; the match to TRBD2 covers 11 bases. Germline V gene sequence: CDR1 MNHEY, CDR2 SMNVEV (reference sequence). The CDR3 covers 16 residues. V lost 3 bases, J lost 4 bases, and 8 bases stayed unmatched. The CDR3 reads CASSLVSGTSGYEQYF. The CDR3 region has the DNA TGTGCCAGCAGTTTGGTTTCCGGGACTAGCGGTTACGAGCAGTACTTC.

V and J are TRBV7-9 and TRBJ2-2, with 7 bases matching TRBD1. This CDR3 region has 16 residues. Germline-derived CDR1 and CDR2 are SEHNR and FQNEAQ (reference sequence). V was clipped by 2 bases and J by 1 base; unmatched bases: 4. This CDR3 is CASSLWGQRNTGELFF. The CDR3 DNA reads as TGTGCCAGCAGCTTATGGGGACAGCGGAACACCGGGGAGCTGTTTTTT.

For this clone: Other DNA variants within this sample encode the same CDR3. This chain connects TRBV5-5 to TRBJ2-1; 11 nucleotides align to TRBD1. After removal of 0 bases from V and 7 bases from J, the junction contained 3 bases not matched to a gene. The CDR3 spans 15 residues. Looked up from germline, CDR1 is SGHKS and CDR2 is YYEKEE (reference sequence). The CDR3 protein is CASSLEGQGGNEQFF. The CDR3 nucleotides are TGTGCCAGCAGCTTGGAGGGACAGGGGGGGAATGAGCAGTTCTTC.

V and J are TRBV10-3 and TRBJ1-1, with D unresolved. V was shortened by 9 bases and J by 0 bases, with 14 bases between the two germline ends. In germline, CDR1 is ENHRY, CDR2 SYGVKD. The CDR3 has 14 amino acids. CDR3 nucleotides: TGTGCCATTTCTCAAAGCTCCCTGAACACTGAAGCTTTCTTT. This gives the protein CAISQSSLNTEAFF.

This rearrangement joins TRBV18 to TRBJ1-1; TRBD1 agrees at 7 bases. The germline V gene has CDR1 KGHSH and CDR2 LQKENI. The CDR3 length is 13 residues. Trimming at V came to 9 bases and at J to 1 base, leaving 5 bases not matched to a gene. CDR3 in amino acids: CASRRTGNTEAFF. In DNA, the CDR3 is TGTGCCAGTAGGCGGACAGGGAACACTGAAGCTTTCTTT.

In nucleotides, the CDR3 is TGTGCCAGCAGTACCGGGAGTACTTCACCCCTCCACTTT. It yields the protein CASSTGSTSPLHF. This rearrangement joins TRBV6-6 to TRBJ1-6; the D is unclear. Trimming removed 5 bases from V and 9 bases from J, with 11 bases in between. The CDR3 consists of 13 residues. The V gene's germline CDR1 is MNHNY and CDR2 SVGAGI (reference sequence).

The chain joins TRBV6-1 to TRBJ1-1; 10 bases are a match to TRBD1. The V gene's germline CDR1 is MNHNS and CDR2 SASEGT. The CDR3 has 15 amino acids. V lost 4 bases and J lost 4; bases outside the gene matches: 6. CDR3 sequence: CASSVGGTGVTEAFF. As DNA, the CDR3 is TGTGCCAGCAGTGTTGGCGGGACAGGGGTCACTGAAGCTTTCTTT.

This chain connects TRBV2 to TRBJ1-4; TRBD1 matches 8 bases. The CDR3 is 13 residues long. CDR1 SNHLY and CDR2 FYNNEI come from the germline V gene. V shed 6 bases, J shed 7 bases, and the junction held 4 bases outside the gene matches. CDR3 region: CASRMTGVEKLFF. The CDR3 DNA reads as TGTGCCAGCAGAATGACAGGGGTTGAAAAACTGTTTTTT.

This rearrangement joins TRBV29-1 to TRBJ2-5; 9 bases match TRBD2. CDR3 length equals 12 residues. Losses at the gene ends were 7 bases for V and 1 base for J; bases not matched to a gene: 1. Germline CDR1 and CDR2: SQVTM and ANQGSEA. CDR3 in amino acids: CSGGGAQETQYF. In nucleotides, the CDR3 is TGCAGCGGCGGGGGGGCCCAAGAGACCCAGTACTTC. The full variable domain, in which reference TRBV29-1 and TRBJ2-5 provide the parts outside the CDR3, is SAVISQKPSRDICQRGTSLTIQCQVDSQVTMMFWYRQQPGQSLTLIATANQGSEATYESGFVIDKFPISRPNLTFSTLTVSNMSPEDSSIYLCSGGGAQETQYFGPGTRLLVL.